This paragraph covers one TCR beta chain sequence. The target antigen is unknown. The data originate from a study of blood T cells in healthy people across ages. Whole-study results and caveats: Researchers judged that diversity estimates from one million T cells fell short of true values. Any changes in expanded clonotypes were possibly confounded, as donor CMV status remained unknown.

PCR was performed a second time for 7 to 11 cycles using a sample-barcoded 5' primer and a J-beta primer mix. One entry per CDR3 protein, called by TCRdb with MiXCR from the 5' RACE reads. The sample yields under 1,100,000 distinct CDR3 sequences, 25% seen once. Germline assignment: CDR1 SGHTA and CDR2 FQGNSA. The CDR3 runs 14 residues. The V segment lost 5 bases and the J segment 7 bases; nucleotides outside the gene matches: 6. These data were likewise used in another study, on T cells of mothers and their children. From that paper: Inherited differences only slightly affect thymic shaping of TCR recombination output.

J is TRBJ2-2 and V is TRBV7-2; 8 nucleotides align to TRBD2. The sample comprised blood. The sequence came from a girl aged 2 to 10 in good health. Written as DNA, the CDR3 is TGTGCCAGCAGCCTGGGGACTAGATACGGGGAGCTGTTTTTT. Translated: CASSLGTRYGELFF.